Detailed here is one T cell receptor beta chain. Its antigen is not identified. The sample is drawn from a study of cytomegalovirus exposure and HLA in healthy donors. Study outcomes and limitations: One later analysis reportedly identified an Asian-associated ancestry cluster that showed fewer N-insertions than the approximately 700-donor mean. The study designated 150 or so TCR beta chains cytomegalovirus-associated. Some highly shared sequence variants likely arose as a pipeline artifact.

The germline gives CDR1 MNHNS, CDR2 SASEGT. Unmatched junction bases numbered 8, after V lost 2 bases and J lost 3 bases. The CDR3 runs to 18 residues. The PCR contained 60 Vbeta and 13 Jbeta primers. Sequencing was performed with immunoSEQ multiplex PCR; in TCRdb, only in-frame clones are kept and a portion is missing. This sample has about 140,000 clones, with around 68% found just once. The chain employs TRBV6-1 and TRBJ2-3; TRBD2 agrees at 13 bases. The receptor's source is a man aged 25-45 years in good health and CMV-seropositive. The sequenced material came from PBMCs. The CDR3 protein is CASSEWVLAGGRTDTQYF. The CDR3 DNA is TGTGCCAGCAGTGAATGGGTACTAGCGGGGGGGAGGACAGATACGCAGTATTTT.